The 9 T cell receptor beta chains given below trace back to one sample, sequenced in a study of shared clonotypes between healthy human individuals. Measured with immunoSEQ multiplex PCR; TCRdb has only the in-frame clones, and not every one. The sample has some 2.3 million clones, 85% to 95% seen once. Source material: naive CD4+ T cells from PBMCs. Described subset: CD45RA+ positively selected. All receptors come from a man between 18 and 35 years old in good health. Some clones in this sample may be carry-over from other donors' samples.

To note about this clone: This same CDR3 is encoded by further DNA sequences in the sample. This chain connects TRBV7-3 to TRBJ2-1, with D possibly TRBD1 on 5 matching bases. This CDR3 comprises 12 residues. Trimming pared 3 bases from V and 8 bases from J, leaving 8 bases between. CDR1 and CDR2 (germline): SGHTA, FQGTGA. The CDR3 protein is CASSLIGDEQFF. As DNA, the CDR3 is TGTGCCAGCAGCTTGATAGGGGATGAGCAGTTCTTC.

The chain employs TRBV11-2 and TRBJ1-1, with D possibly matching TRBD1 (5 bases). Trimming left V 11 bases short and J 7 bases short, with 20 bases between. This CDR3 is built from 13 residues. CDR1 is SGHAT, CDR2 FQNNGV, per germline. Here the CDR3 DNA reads TGTGCCTCGCGGGGCCAGGGAGTCGATGAAGCTTTCTTT. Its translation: CASRGQGVDEAFF. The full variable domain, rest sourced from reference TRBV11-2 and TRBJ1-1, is EAGVAQSPRYKIIEKRQSVAFWCNPISGHATLYWYQQILGQGPKLLIQFQNNGVVDDSQLPKDRFSAERLKGVDSTLKIQPAKLEDSAVYLCASRGQGVDEAFFGQGTRLTVV.

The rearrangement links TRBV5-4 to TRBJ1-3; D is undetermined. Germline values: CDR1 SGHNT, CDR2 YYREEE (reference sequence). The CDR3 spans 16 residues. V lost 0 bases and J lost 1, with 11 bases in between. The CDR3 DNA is TGTGCCAGCAGCTTGGAGTTGGGTGGTTCTGGAAACACCATATATTTT. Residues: CASSLELGGSGNTIYF.

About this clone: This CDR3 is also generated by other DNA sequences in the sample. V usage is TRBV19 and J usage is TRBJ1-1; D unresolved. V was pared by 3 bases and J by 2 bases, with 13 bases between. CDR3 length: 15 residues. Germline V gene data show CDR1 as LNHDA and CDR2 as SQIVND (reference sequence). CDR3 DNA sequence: TGTGCCAGTAGTATTGTAGGGCAGCCTAACACTGAAGCTTTCTTT. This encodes CASSIVGQPNTEAFF.

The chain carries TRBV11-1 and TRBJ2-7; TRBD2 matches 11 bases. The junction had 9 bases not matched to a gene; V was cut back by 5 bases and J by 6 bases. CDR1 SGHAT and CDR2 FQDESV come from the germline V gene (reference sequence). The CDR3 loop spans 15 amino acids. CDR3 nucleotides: TGTGCCAGCAGCACCCTGGGTCTAGCGGGAGGCGAGCAGTACTTC. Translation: CASSTLGLAGGEQYF.

CDR3 DNA: TGTGCCAGCAGCCACGGGGGCGGATCCTACGAGCAGTACTTC. It is translated as CASSHGGGSYEQYF. The chain combines TRBV5-4 with TRBJ2-7; either TRBD1 or TRBD2 may supply D (6 bases each). The CDR3 totals 14 residues. Trimming left V 4 bases short and J 1 base short, with 12 bases between. The germline gives CDR1 SGHNT, CDR2 YYREEE (reference sequence). The full variable domain, completed using reference TRBV5-4 and TRBJ2-7, is ETGVTQSPTHLIKTRGQQVTLRCSSQSGHNTVSWYQQALGQGPQFIFQYYREEENGRGNFPPRFSGLQFPNYSSELNVNALELDDSALYLCASSHGGGSYEQYFGPGTRLTVT.

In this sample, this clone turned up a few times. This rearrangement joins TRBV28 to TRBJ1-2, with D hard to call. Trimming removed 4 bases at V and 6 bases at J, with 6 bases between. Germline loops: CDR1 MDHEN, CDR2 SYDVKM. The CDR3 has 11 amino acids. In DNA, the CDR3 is TGTGCCAGCAGTTCACGAGATGGCTACACCTTC. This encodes CASSSRDGYTF.

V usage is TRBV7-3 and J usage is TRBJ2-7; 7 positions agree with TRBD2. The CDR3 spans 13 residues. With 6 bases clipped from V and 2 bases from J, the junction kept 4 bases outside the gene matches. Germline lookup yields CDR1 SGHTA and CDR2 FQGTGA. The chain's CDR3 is CASSRGGAYEQYF. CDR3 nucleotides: TGTGCCAGCAGTCGGGGAGGGGCCTACGAGCAGTACTTC.

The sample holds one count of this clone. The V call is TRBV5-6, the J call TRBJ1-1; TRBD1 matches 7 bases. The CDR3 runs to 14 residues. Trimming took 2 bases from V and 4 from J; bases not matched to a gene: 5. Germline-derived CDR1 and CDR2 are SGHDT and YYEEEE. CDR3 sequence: CASSFQGGGTEAFF. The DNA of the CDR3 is TGTGCCAGCAGCTTTCAAGGGGGCGGCACTGAAGCTTTCTTT. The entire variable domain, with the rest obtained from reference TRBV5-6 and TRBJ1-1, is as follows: DAGVTQSPTHLIKTRGQQVTLRCSPKSGHDTVSWYQQALGQGPQFIFQYYEEEERQRGNFPDRFSGHQFPNYSSELNVNALLLGDSALYLCASSFQGGGTEAFFGQGTRLTVV.